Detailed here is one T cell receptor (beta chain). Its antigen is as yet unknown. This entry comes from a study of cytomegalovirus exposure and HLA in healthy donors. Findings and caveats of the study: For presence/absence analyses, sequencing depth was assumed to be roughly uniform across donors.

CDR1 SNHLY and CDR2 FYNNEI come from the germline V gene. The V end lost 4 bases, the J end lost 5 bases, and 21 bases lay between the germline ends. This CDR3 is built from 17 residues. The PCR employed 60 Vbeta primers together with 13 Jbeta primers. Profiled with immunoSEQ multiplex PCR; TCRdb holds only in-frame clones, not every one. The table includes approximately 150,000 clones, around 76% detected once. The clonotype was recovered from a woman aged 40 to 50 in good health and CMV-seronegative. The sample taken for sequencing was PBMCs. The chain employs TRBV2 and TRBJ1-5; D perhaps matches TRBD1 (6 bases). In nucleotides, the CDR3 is TGTGCCAGCAGTGTCGGGGGGGCAGGGGACTATTATCAGCCCCAGCATTTT. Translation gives CASSVGGAGDYYQPQHF.